The rows below give T cell receptor beta chains drawn from one sample of a study of shared clonotypes between healthy human individuals. The table came from immunoSEQ multiplex PCR; TCRdb's copy has only in-frame clones and leaves some out. Found here are 600,000 to 800,000 clones, 72% of them singletons; the top ten hold approximately 1.8%. The sequencing input was memory CD4+ T cells sorted from blood. The receptors originated from a woman in her twenties or thirties in good health. Both conserved end residues are part of each CDR3. Fields, in order: D gene, V gene, J gene, clone size, CDR3 DNA, CDR3 protein. The D gene is left open where the match is weak. Clone size is shown for a subset of rows, as once, few, many or a class of expanded clone.

D gene: -; V gene: TRBV5-1; J gene: TRBJ2-1; clone size: -; CDR3 DNA: TGCGCCAGCAGCTGGCAGACCAACAATGAGCAGTTCTTC; CDR3 protein: CASSWQTNNEQFF
D gene: TRBD2; V gene: TRBV7-9; J gene: TRBJ2-1; clone size: -; CDR3 DNA: TGTGCCAGCAGCCAGAGATTAGCGGGAAGGTGGGACAATGAGCAGTTCTTC; CDR3 protein: CASSQRLAGRWDNEQFF
D gene: TRBD1; V gene: TRBV5-1; J gene: TRBJ2-7; clone size: -; CDR3 DNA: TGCGCCAGCAGCTTGGTAGGGGGCCCCTACTACGAGCAGTACTTC; CDR3 protein: CASSLVGGPYYEQYF
D gene: -; V gene: TRBV14; J gene: TRBJ2-5; clone size: -; CDR3 DNA: TGTGCCAGCAGCCAAGCAAACAGCGGAGAGACCCAGTACTTC; CDR3 protein: CASSQANSGETQYF
D gene: -; V gene: TRBV18; J gene: TRBJ2-3; clone size: -; CDR3 DNA: TGTGCCAGCTCCCTTAGGACTGGGCGGAGGAGCACAGATACGCAGTATTTT; CDR3 protein: CASSLRTGRRSTDTQYF
D gene: -; V gene: TRBV4-1; J gene: TRBJ1-2; clone size: -; CDR3 DNA: TGCGCCAGCAGCCAAGAACAAAGGGCGCTAGCTAACTATGGCTACACCTTC; CDR3 protein: CASSQEQRALANYGYTF
D gene: TRBD2; V gene: TRBV27; J gene: TRBJ2-3; clone size: -; CDR3 DNA: TGTGCCAGCAGTCTATATAGCGGGAGAAGGACAGATACGCAGTATTTT; CDR3 protein: CASSLYSGRRTDTQYF
D gene: -; V gene: TRBV29-1; J gene: TRBJ1-2; clone size: few; CDR3 DNA: TGCAGCGTTGTGTCCGGCCTCTATGGCTACACCTTC; CDR3 protein: CSVVSGLYGYTF
D gene: TRBD2; V gene: TRBV7-9; J gene: TRBJ2-7; clone size: -; CDR3 DNA: TGTGCCAGCAGCTCGAGGACTAGCGGGAGAGTGGGGGAGCAGTACTTC; CDR3 protein: CASSSRTSGRVGEQYF
D gene: TRBD1; V gene: TRBV18; J gene: TRBJ2-7; clone size: -; CDR3 DNA: TGTGCCAGCTCACCGCGGACAGGGGGTTACGAGCAGTACTTC; CDR3 protein: CASSPRTGGYEQYF
D gene: -; V gene: TRBV28; J gene: TRBJ1-2; clone size: -; CDR3 DNA: TGTGCCAGCAGCTATGAAGTCTATGGCTACACCTTC; CDR3 protein: CASSYEVYGYTF
D gene: TRBD2; V gene: TRBV14; J gene: TRBJ2-1; clone size: -; CDR3 DNA: TGTGCCAGCAGCCCTCCCCGACTAGCGGGTGTCCGCCAGTTCTTC; CDR3 protein: CASSPPRLAGVRQFF
D gene: -; V gene: TRBV6-6; J gene: TRBJ2-2; clone size: once; CDR3 DNA: TGTGCCAGCAGGACGGGTTTAGAAGGCGGGGAGCTGTTTTTT; CDR3 protein: CASRTGLEGGELFF
D gene: TRBD1; V gene: TRBV27; J gene: TRBJ2-7; clone size: few; CDR3 DNA: TGTGCCAGCAGTTCTCCTCGACAGGGGCCCGGGTACGAGCAGTACTTC; CDR3 protein: CASSSPRQGPGYEQYF
D gene: -; V gene: TRBV28; J gene: TRBJ2-7; clone size: few; CDR3 DNA: TGTGCCAGCAGTTTTAGGGTTCTTAGCGAGCAGTACTTC; CDR3 protein: CASSFRVLSEQYF
D gene: TRBD2; V gene: TRBV28; J gene: TRBJ2-3; clone size: -; CDR3 DNA: TGTGCCAGCAGCCGATTGACTAGCGGGAGTTACACAGATACGCAGTATTTT; CDR3 protein: CASSRLTSGSYTDTQYF
D gene: -; V gene: TRBV5-5; J gene: TRBJ2-1; clone size: many; CDR3 DNA: TGTGCCAGCAGCTCAACGCCGACTAGTCATAATGAGCAGTTCTTC; CDR3 protein: CASSSTPTSHNEQFF
D gene: TRBD1; V gene: TRBV7-9; J gene: TRBJ2-5; clone size: -; CDR3 DNA: TGTGCCAGCAGCTCCGGGACAGGGGGGGAGACCCAGTACTTC; CDR3 protein: CASSSGTGGETQYF
D gene: -; V gene: TRBV2; J gene: TRBJ1-4; clone size: -; CDR3 DNA: TGTGCCAGCAGTGAATGGGGATATAATGAAAAACTGTTTTTT; CDR3 protein: CASSEWGYNEKLFF